One sample yielded the 7 T cell receptor beta chains listed below, sequenced in a study of cytomegalovirus exposure and HLA in healthy donors (dated by TCRdb to 2015 to 2018). Library prep was done by the immunoSEQ multiplex PCR assay. A mixture of 60 forward primers for TCR Vbeta segments and 13 reverse primers for TCR Jbeta segments was used in the multiplex PCR. Here the immuneACCESS table is served through TCRdb, limited to in-frame sequences with V and J called. Missing clones are a known gap in these copies; in checked studies unresolved V genes cover under half, and the rest lacks a known reason. This sample gives over 150,000 clones in total; about four fifths of them show up just once. The biggest ten clones account for over 2.5% of the sample. Sequences were obtained from PBMCs. The receptors stem from a male donor in good health and CMV-seronegative.

This clone turned up a few times. J is TRBJ1-1 and V is TRBV19; TRBD1 is a possible D gene (5 bases). The CDR3 runs to 13 residues. V was trimmed by 0 bases and J by 11 bases, leaving 13 bases between them. Germline assignment: CDR1 LNHDA and CDR2 SQIVND (reference sequence). The CDR3 bases are TGTGCCAGTAGTATAGACGGGGCGGGGGTGGCTTTCTTT. This encodes CASSIDGAGVAFF. Drawing the rest from reference TRBV19 and TRBJ1-1, the complete variable domain is DGGITQSPKYLFRKEGQNVTLSCEQNLNHDAMYWYRQDPGQGLRLIYYSQIVNDFQKGDIAEGYSVSREKKESFPLTVTSAQKNPTAFYLCASSIDGAGVAFFGQGTRLTVV.

In this sample, this clone turned up a few times. V usage is TRBV6-6 and J usage is TRBJ1-5; D gene ambiguous. CDR3 length: 14 amino acids. Looked up from germline, CDR1 is MNHNY and CDR2 is SVGAGI (reference sequence). V lost 2 bases and J 7 bases, leaving 12 bases between the germline ends. The CDR3 DNA sequence: TGTGCCAGCAGTTACGCCTCGGTCGTACAGCCCCAGCATTTT. Translated: CASSYASVVQPQHF.

This sequence joins TRBV30 and TRBJ1-1; TRBD1 matches at 7 bases. Trimming at V came to 5 bases and at J to 1 base, leaving 7 bases not matched to a gene. CDR3 length: 14 residues. Germline V CDR1 and CDR2: GTSNPN, SVGIG (reference sequence). CDR3 in amino acids: CAWPRQGANTEAFF. CDR3 nucleotides: TGTGCCTGGCCCCGACAGGGAGCGAACACTGAAGCTTTCTTT.

In regard to this clone: Sequence at one end of the junction differs from germline and may be a read error. The chain is built from TRBV10-2 and TRBJ1-1; D is perhaps TRBD1 (5 bases). This CDR3 is built from 15 residues. Per germline, CDR1 WSHSY and CDR2 SAAADI. CDR3 amino acids: CASSEWGTGQVEAFF. DNA for the CDR3: TGCGCCAGCAGCGAGTGGGGTACAGGCCAGGTTGAAGCTTTCTTT.

This clone was seen a few times. The genes are TRBV6-5 and TRBJ2-1; 10 bases match TRBD2. Trimming cost V 6 bases and J 6 bases; bases outside gene matches: 5. CDR3 length equals 14 residues. The V gene's germline CDR1 is MNHEY and CDR2 SVGAGI. The CDR3 here is CASSFLAGGNEQFF. In nucleotides, the CDR3 is TGTGCCAGCAGCTTTTTAGCGGGAGGCAATGAGCAGTTCTTC.

About this clone itself: This same CDR3 is encoded by further DNA sequences in the sample. This chain connects TRBV7-3 to TRBJ2-3; no firm D call. The V gene lost 4 bases and the J gene lost 0 bases, with 5 bases spanning the gap. CDR1 and CDR2 (germline): SGHTA, FQGTGA. The CDR3 contains 13 residues. The CDR3 DNA reads as TGTGCCAGCAGCTCTACTAGCACAGATACGCAGTATTTT. Protein sequence: CASSSTSTDTQYF.

This clone was observed a few times. The chain employs TRBV6-5 and TRBJ1-3; TRBD1 agrees at 9 bases. The CDR3 length is 14 residues. Unmatched junction bases numbered 5, after V lost 6 bases and J lost 5 bases. CDR1 MNHEY and CDR2 SVGAGI come from the germline V gene. The CDR3 is CASRTGTGRNTIYF. The CDR3 bases are TGTGCCAGCAGAACCGGGACAGGGAGAAACACCATATATTTT.